A selection of T cell receptor beta chains follows, all from one sample in a study of T-cell memory formation after mild COVID-19. MiXCR, run by TCRdb on the 5' RACE reads, gives a single entry per CDR3 protein. The sample lists 350,000 to 450,000 distinct CDR3 sequences, around 28% occurring once. The source material was PBMCs or a T cell subset sorted from them (not recorded which). Receptors originate from an adult woman who had mild COVID-19 (a few samples of this study predate the infection). Cell type and time point are not known. The CDR3 runs from the conserved cysteine through the conserved F or W. Each record gives: clone size, V gene, D gene, J gene, CDR3 DNA, CDR3 protein. A D gene is named only where the DNA matches it firmly. Expanded clones are given a class, and other clones once, few, many or no size at all.

few	TRBV4-1	NA	TRBJ2-5	TGCGCCAGCAGCCGTTCAGGGGTGGAGACCCAGTACTTC	CASSRSGVETQYF
few	TRBV11-1	NA	TRBJ2-1	TGTGCCAGCAGGAGGGGGAGCTCCTACAATGAGCAGTTCTTC	CASRRGSSYNEQFF
NA	TRBV7-6	TRBD2	TRBJ2-3	TGTGCCAGCAGCTTGGGCGCACTAGCGAGAGCCACAGATACGCAGTATTTT	CASSLGALARATDTQYF
few	TRBV18	TRBD1	TRBJ2-7	TGTGCCAGCCAAAGGACAGGGTTATACGAGCAGTACTTC	CASQRTGLYEQYF
NA	TRBV7-9	TRBD2	TRBJ2-1	TGTGCCAGCAGCTTAAGGCCTAGCGGAGCGTTCTTC	CASSLRPSGAFF
once	TRBV20-1	TRBD1	TRBJ2-6	TGCAGTGCGTGGGACAGCTCTCCATCTGGGGCCAACGTCCTGACTTTC	CSAWDSSPSGANVLTF
NA	TRBV11-3	TRBD1	TRBJ2-3	TGTGCCAGCAGCACCAGACAGGGGGCAGATACGCAGTATTTT	CASSTRQGADTQYF
few	TRBV3-1	NA	TRBJ1-1	TGTGCCAGCAGCGTCCGGAACACTGAAGCTTTCTTT	CASSVRNTEAFF
NA	TRBV19	TRBD1	TRBJ2-5	TGTGCCAGTAGTCGCAGACAGGGTCAAGAGACCCAGTACTTC	CASSRRQGQETQYF
NA	TRBV11-2	NA	TRBJ1-1	TGTGCCAGCAGCCCAGCAGGTTATACTGAAGCTTTCTTT	CASSPAGYTEAFF
NA	TRBV7-7	NA	TRBJ2-5	TGTGCCAGCGCCAACGGATACCAAGAGACCCAGTACTTC	CASANGYQETQYF
NA	TRBV7-6	NA	TRBJ2-2	TGTGCCAGCAGCTCCGCTACCTCGTGGACCGGGGAGCTGTTTTTT	CASSSATSWTGELFF
NA	TRBV5-1	TRBD1	TRBJ2-1	TGCGCCAGCAGCTTAGGGGACAGGGGGTTCAATGAGCAGTTCTTC	CASSLGDRGFNEQFF
NA	TRBV12-3/TRBV12-4	NA	TRBJ1-2	TGTGCCAGCTCGGGGTACTATGGCTACACCTTC	CASSGYYGYTF
NA	TRBV12-3/TRBV12-4	NA	TRBJ2-7	TGTGCCAGCAGTCCTCGAGGAGGTTCCCTCTCCTACGAGCAGTACTTC	CASSPRGGSLSYEQYF
few	TRBV9	NA	TRBJ1-2	TGTGCCAGCAGCGTAGACCCCCAGCAGAACGACTATGGCTACACCTTC	CASSVDPQQNDYGYTF